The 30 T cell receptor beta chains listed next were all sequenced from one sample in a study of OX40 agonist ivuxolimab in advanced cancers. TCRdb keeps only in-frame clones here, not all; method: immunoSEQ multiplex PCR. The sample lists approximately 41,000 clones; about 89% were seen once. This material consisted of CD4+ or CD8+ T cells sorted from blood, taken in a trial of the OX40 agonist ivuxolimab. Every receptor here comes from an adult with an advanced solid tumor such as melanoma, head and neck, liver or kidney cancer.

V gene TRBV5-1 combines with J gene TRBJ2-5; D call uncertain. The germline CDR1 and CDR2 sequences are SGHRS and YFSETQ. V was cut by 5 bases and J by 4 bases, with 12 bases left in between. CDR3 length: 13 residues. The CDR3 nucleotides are TGCGCCAGCAGGGGGTCCCCCGGAGAGACCCAGTACTTC. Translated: CASRGSPGETQYF.

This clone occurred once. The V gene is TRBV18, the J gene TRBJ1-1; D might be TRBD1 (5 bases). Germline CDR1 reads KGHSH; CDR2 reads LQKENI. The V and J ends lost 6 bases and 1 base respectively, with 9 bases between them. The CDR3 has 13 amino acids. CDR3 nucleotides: TGTGCCAGCTCTCTCGGACAGAACACTGAAGCTTTCTTT. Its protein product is CASSLGQNTEAFF. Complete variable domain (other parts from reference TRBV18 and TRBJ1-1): NAGVMQNPRHLVRRRGQEARLRCSPMKGHSHVYWYRQLPEEGLKFMVYLQKENIIDESGMPKERFSAEFPKEGPSILRIQQVVRGDSAAYFCASSLGQNTEAFFGQGTRLTVV.

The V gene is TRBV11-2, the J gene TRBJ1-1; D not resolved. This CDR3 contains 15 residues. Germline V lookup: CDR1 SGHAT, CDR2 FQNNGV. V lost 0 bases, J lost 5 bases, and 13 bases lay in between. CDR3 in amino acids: CASSLESGGRTEAFF. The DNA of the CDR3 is TGTGCCAGCAGCTTAGAATCTGGAGGGAGGACTGAAGCTTTCTTT.

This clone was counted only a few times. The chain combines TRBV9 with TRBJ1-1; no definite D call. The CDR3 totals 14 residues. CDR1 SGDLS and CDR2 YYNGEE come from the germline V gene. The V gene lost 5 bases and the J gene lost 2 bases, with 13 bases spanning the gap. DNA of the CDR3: TGTGCCAGCAGTCAAGGGTGGGCCAACACTGAAGCTTTCTTT. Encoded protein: CASSQGWANTEAFF.

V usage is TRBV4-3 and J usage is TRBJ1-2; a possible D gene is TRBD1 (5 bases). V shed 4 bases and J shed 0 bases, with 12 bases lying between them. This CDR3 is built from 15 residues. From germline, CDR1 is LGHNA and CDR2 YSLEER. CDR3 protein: CASSPDDRPNYGYTF. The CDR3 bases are TGCGCCAGCAGCCCCGATGACAGACCTAACTATGGCTACACCTTC.

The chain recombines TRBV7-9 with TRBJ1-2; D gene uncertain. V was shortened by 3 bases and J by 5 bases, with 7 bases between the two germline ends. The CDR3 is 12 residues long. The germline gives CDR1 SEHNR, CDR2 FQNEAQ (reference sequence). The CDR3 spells CASSFEAYGYTF. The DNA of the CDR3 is TGTGCCAGCAGCTTTGAGGCTTATGGCTACACCTTC.

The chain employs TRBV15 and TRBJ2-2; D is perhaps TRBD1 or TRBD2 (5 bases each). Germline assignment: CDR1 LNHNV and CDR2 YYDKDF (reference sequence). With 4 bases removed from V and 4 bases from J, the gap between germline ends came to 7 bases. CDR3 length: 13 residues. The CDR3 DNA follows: TGTGCCACCAGCAACGGGGCCACCGGGGAGCTGTTTTTT. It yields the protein CATSNGATGELFF.

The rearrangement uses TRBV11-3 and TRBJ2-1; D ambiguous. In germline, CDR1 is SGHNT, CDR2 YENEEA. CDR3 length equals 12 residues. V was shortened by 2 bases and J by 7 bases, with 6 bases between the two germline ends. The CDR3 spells CASSLNRNEQFF. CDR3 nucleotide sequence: TGTGCCAGCAGCTTAAATAGGAATGAGCAGTTCTTC.

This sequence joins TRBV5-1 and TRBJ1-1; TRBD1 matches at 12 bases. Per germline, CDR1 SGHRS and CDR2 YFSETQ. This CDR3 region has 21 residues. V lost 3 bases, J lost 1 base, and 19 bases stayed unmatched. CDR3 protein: CASSWARYPGTGGGRNTEAFF. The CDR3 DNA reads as TGCGCCAGCAGCTGGGCGCGATACCCCGGGACAGGGGGCGGACGGAACACTGAAGCTTTCTTT.

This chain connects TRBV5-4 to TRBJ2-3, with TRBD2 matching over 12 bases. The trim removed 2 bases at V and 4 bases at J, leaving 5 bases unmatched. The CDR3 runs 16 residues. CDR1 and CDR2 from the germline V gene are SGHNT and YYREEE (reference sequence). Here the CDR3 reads CASSFPSGGVADTQYF. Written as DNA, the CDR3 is TGTGCCAGCAGCTTCCCTAGCGGGGGGGTAGCAGATACGCAGTATTTT.

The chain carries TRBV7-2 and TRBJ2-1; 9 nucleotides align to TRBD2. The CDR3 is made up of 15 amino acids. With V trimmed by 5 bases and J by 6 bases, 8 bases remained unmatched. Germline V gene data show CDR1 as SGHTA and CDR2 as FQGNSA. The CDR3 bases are TGTGCCAGCAGCCCTAGCGGGACGGCGTTCAATGAGCAGTTCTTC. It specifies CASSPSGTAFNEQFF. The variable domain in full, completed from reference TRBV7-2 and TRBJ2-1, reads GAGVSQSPSNKVTEKGKDVELRCDPISGHTALYWYRQSLGQGLEFLIYFQGNSAPDKSGLPSDRFSAERTGGSVSTLTIQRTQQEDSAVYLCASSPSGTAFNEQFFGPGTRLTVL.

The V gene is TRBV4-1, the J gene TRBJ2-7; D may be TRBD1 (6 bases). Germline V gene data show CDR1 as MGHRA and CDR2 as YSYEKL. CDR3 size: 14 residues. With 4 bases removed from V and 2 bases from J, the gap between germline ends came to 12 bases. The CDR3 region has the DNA TGCGCCAGCAGCCCAGCGACAGGACCCTACGAGCAGTACTTC. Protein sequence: CASSPATGPYEQYF.

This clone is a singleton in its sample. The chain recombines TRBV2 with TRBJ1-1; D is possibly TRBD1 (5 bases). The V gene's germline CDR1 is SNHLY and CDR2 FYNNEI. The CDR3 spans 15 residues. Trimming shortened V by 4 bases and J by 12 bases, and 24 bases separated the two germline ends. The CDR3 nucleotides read TGTGCCAGCAGTGCCGGCCTTGCTGAGGGGAGTAGGACTTTCTTT. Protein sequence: CASSAGLAEGSRTFF. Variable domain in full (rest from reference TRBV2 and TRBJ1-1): EPEVTQTPSHQVTQMGQEVILRCVPISNHLYFYWYRQILGQKVEFLVSFYNNEISEKSEIFDDQFSVERPDGSNFTLKIRSTKLEDSAMYFCASSAGLAEGSRTFFGQGTRLTVV.

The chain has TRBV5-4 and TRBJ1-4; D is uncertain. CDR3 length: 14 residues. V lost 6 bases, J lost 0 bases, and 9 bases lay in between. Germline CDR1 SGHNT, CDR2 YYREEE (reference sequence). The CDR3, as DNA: TGTGCCAGCACTACAAGAGCAACTAATGAAAAACTGTTTTTT. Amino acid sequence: CASTTRATNEKLFF.

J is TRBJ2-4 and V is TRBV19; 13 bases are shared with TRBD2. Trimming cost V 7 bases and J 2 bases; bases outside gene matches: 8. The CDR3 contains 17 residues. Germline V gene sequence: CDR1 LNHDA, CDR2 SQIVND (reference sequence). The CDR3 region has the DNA TGTGCCAGTACTACTAGCGGGGGGGCCGCGTCCAAAAACATTCAGTACTTC. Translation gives CASTTSGGAASKNIQYF.

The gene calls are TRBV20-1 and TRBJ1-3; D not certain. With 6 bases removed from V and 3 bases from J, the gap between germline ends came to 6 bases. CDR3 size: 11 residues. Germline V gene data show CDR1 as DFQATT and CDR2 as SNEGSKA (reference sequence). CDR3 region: CSAFIGNTIYF. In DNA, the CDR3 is TGCAGTGCCTTCATTGGAAACACCATATATTTT.

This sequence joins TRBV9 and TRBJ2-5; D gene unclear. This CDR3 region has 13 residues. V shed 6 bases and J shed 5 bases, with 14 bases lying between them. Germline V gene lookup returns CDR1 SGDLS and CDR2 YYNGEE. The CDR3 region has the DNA TGTGCCAGCAAGGGCCCTTTAGGGGAGACCCAGTACTTC. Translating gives CASKGPLGETQYF.

CDR3 amino acids: CASSFLSSGGADTQYF. CDR3 DNA: TGTGCCAGCAGCTTTTTATCTAGCGGGGGGGCAGATACGCAGTATTTT. The chain couples TRBV7-2 to TRBJ2-3, with 12 nucleotides matching TRBD2. Germline V lookup: CDR1 SGHTA, CDR2 FQGNSA. This CDR3 is 16 amino acids long. The V segment lost 3 bases and the J segment 4 bases; nucleotides outside the gene matches: 5.

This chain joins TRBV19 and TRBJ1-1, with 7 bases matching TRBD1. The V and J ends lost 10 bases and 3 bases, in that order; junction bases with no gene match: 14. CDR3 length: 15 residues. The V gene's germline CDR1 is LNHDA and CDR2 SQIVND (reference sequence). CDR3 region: CATKWEGARDTEAFF. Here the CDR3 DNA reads TGTGCCACCAAATGGGAGGGGGCGAGGGACACTGAAGCTTTCTTT.

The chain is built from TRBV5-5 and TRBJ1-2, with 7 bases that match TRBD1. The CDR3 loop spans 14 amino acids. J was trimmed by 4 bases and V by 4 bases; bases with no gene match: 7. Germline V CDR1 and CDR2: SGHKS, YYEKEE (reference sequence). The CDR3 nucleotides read TGTGCCAGCAGCCTATCAGGGGGGTCCTATGGCTACACCTTC. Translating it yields CASSLSGGSYGYTF.

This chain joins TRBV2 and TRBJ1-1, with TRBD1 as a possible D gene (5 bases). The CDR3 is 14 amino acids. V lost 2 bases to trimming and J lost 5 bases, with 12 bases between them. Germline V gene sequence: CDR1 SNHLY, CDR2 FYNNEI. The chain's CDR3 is CASSELQEGTEAFF. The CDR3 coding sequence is TGTGCCAGCAGTGAACTACAGGAGGGGACTGAAGCTTTCTTT.

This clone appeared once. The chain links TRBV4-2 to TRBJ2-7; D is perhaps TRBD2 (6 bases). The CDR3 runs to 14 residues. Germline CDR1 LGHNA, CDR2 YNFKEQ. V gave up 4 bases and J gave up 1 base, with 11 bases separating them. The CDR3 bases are TGTGCCAGCAGCCCACGTAGCGGTTCCTACGAGCAGTACTTC. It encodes CASSPRSGSYEQYF.

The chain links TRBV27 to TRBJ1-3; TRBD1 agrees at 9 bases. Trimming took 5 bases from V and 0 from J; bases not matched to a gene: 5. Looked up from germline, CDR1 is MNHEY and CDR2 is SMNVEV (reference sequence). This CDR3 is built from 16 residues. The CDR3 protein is CASSPGTGFSGNTIYF. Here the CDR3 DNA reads TGTGCCAGCAGTCCTGGGACAGGGTTCTCTGGAAACACCATATATTTT.

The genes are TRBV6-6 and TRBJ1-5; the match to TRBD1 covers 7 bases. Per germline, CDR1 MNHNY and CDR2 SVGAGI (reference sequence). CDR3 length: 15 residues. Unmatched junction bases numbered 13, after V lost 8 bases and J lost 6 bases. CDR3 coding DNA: TGTGCCAGCGGCTTACATACAGGGGTCAGTCAGCCCCAGCATTTT. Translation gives CASGLHTGVSQPQHF.

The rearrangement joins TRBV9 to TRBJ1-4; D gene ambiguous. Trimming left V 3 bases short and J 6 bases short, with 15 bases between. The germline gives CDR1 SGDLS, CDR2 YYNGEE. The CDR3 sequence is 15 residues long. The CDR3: CASSARLARDEKLFF. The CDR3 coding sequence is TGTGCCAGCAGCGCCCGTCTCGCAAGGGATGAAAAACTGTTTTTT.

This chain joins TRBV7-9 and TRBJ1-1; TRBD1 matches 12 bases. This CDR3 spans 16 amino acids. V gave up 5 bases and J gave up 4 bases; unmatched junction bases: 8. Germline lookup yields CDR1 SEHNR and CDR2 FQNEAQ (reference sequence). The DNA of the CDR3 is TGTGCCAGCAGCCAAGGGACAGGGGGCAGGGGCACTGAAGCTTTCTTT. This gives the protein CASSQGTGGRGTEAFF.

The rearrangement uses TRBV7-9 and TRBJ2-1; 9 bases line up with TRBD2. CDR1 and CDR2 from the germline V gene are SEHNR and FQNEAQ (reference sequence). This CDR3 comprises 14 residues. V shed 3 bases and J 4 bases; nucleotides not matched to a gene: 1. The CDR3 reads CASSFAGGYNEQFF. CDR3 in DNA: TGTGCCAGCAGCTTTGCGGGGGGGTACAATGAGCAGTTCTTC.

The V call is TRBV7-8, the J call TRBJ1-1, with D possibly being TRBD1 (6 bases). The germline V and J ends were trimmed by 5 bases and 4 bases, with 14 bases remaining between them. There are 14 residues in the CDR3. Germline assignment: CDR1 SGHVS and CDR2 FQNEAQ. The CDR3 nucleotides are TGTGCCAGCAGCCCCCGGGGAGGGGGCACTGAAGCTTTCTTT. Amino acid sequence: CASSPRGGGTEAFF. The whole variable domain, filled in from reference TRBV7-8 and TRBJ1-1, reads GAGVSQSPRYKVAKRGQDVALRCDPISGHVSLFWYQQALGQGPEFLTYFQNEAQLDKSGLPSDRFFAERPEGSVSTLKIQRTQQEDSAVYLCASSPRGGGTEAFFGQGTRLTVV.

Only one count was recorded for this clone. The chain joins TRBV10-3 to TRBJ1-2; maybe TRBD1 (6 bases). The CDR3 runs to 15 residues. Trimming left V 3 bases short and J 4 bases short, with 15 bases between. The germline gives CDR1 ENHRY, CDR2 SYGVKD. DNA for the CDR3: TGTGCCATCAGTGATGGGGGGGCTGGGAGCTATGGCTACACCTTC. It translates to CAISDGGAGSYGYTF.

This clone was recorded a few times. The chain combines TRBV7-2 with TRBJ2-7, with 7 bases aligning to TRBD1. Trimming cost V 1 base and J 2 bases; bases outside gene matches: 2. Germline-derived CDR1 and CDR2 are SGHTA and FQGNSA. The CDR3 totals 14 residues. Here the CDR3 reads CASSLGRGTYEQYF. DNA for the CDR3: TGTGCCAGCAGCTTAGGCAGGGGGACCTACGAGCAGTACTTC.